This TCR beta chain was captured by sequencing in a study of neurological immune-mediated disorders. 5'RACE with 10-nucleotide random UMIs generated the cDNA. Sequencing of 15-18 subjects in each run yielded over 170 million TCR-beta sequences. From the 5' RACE reads, TCRdb called clonotypes with MiXCR, one entry per CDR3 protein. The sample holds more than 35,000 distinct CDR3 sequences, under 6.5% seen once. Use was made of roughly 980,000 CD4+ or CD8+ T cells in sorted libraries. This clonotype occurred many times. The CDR3 runs to 14 residues. Trimming left V 6 bases short and J 1 base short, with 11 bases between. CDR1 is SGHVS, CDR2 FQNEAQ, per germline.

The TCR sequence derives from a middle-aged woman in good health. Sample: CD4+ T cells from blood. The genes are TRBV7-8 and TRBJ2-3; no clear D. The CDR3 reads CASSAGRGTDTQYF. For the CDR3, the DNA is TGTGCCAGCAGTGCTGGACGGGGCACAGATACGCAGTATTTT.